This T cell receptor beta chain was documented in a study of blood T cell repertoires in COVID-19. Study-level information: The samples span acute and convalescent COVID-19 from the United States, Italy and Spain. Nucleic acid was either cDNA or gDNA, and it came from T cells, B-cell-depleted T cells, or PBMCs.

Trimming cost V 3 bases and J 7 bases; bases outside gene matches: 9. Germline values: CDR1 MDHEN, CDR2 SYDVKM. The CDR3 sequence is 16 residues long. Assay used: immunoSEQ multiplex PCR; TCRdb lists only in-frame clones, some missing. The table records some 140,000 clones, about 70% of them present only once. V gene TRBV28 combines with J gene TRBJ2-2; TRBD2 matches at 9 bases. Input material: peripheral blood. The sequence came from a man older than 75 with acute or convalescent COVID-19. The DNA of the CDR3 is TGTGCCAGCAGTTTGCCCCCGGGACTAGCCGGCGGGGAGCTGTTTTTT. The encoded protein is CASSLPPGLAGGELFF.